A single sample is the source of the 24 T cell receptor beta chains below, sequenced in a study of blood T cell repertoires in COVID-19. TCRdb keeps only in-frame clones here, not all; method: immunoSEQ multiplex PCR. The profile shows about 69,000 clones, more than 80% of them singletons. The sequenced material came from peripheral blood. These receptors came from a man in his fifties with COVID-19, enrolled during active disease.

This chain connects TRBV24-1 to TRBJ2-1, with 9 positions matching TRBD2. V was clipped by 2 bases and J by 4 bases; unmatched bases: 5. The CDR3 runs 16 residues. The germline V gene has CDR1 KGHDR and CDR2 SFDVKD. CDR3 amino acids: CATSDSSGADYNEQFF. CDR3 DNA: TGTGCCACCAGTGATTCTAGCGGGGCCGATTACAATGAGCAGTTCTTC.

This clone occurred a few times. The rearrangement links TRBV6-6 to TRBJ1-5; no clear D. Trimming stripped 0 bases from V and 6 bases from J, with 12 bases between. The germline V gene has CDR1 MNHNY and CDR2 SVGAGI (reference sequence). The CDR3 contains 15 residues. The CDR3 region is CASSYSAGLSQPQHF. The CDR3 nucleotides are TGTGCCAGCAGTTACTCTGCTGGACTCAGTCAGCCCCAGCATTTT.

This chain connects TRBV6-1 to TRBJ2-2; no firm D call. The germline V gene encodes CDR1 MNHNS and CDR2 SASEGT. Trimming took 1 base from V and 1 from J, leaving 13 bases between them. The CDR3 length is 17 residues. CDR3: CASSEVAVLGNTGELFF. The CDR3 nucleotides read TGTGCCAGCAGTGAAGTTGCCGTCCTAGGGAACACCGGGGAGCTGTTTTTT.

The rearrangement uses TRBV4-1 and TRBJ2-3, with 8 bases identical to TRBD2. Germline CDR1 is MGHRA and CDR2 is YSYEKL. This CDR3 region has 16 residues. V trimming: 1 base; J trimming: 2 bases; junction bases outside the gene matches: 5. DNA for the CDR3: TGCGCCAGCAGCCAAGGGACTAGCTCGAACACAGATACGCAGTATTTT. Protein: CASSQGTSSNTDTQYF.

J is TRBJ1-4 and V is TRBV5-6, with D possibly being TRBD1 (5 bases). V lost 2 bases and J 6 bases, leaving 11 bases between the germline ends. The CDR3 covers 14 residues. Germline values: CDR1 SGHDT, CDR2 YYEEEE. CDR3 DNA: TGTGCCAGCAGCTTCGGGGGGGATCATGAAAAACTGTTTTTT. The encoded protein is CASSFGGDHEKLFF.

In nucleotides, the CDR3 is TGTGCCAGCAGCTCGACAGGCAATCAGCCCCAGCATTTT. This codes for CASSSTGNQPQHF. The chain uses TRBV7-9 and TRBJ1-5; tentative D call: TRBD1 (5 bases). Trimming left V 4 bases short and J 2 bases short, with 6 bases between. This CDR3 contains 13 residues. Per germline, CDR1 SEHNR and CDR2 FQNEAQ (reference sequence). The full variable domain, rest sourced from reference TRBV7-9 and TRBJ1-5, is DTGVSQNPRHKITKRGQNVTFRCDPISEHNRLYWYRQTLGQGPEFLTYFQNEAQLEKSRLLSDRFSAERPKGSFSTLEIQRTEQGDSAMYLCASSSTGNQPQHFGDGTRLSIL.

The rearrangement joins TRBV19 to TRBJ1-2; D is perhaps TRBD1 (6 bases). CDR1 and CDR2 from the germline V gene are LNHDA and SQIVND (reference sequence). This CDR3 has 14 amino acids. Trimming took off 0 bases at V and 4 bases at J, with 9 bases between the two ends. The CDR3 sequence: CASSIEGHRYGYTF. CDR3 nucleotides: TGTGCCAGTAGTATAGAGGGACACCGCTATGGCTACACCTTC.

The genes are TRBV5-1 and TRBJ2-1, with 16 bases fitting TRBD2. Trimming cost V 5 bases and J 9 bases; bases outside gene matches: 8. Germline CDR1 is SGHRS and CDR2 is YFSETQ. This CDR3 has 16 residues. CDR3 sequence: CASSVGTSGGAGEQFF. The CDR3, as DNA: TGCGCCAGCAGTGTTGGGACTAGCGGGGGGGCCGGTGAGCAGTTCTTC.

The genes are TRBV27 and TRBJ2-2, with a weak D call TRBD1 (5 bases). The CDR3 is 13 residues long. V shed 6 bases and J shed 0 bases, with 5 bases lying between them. Germline V CDR1 and CDR2: MNHEY, SMNVEV (reference sequence). CDR3 amino acids: CASRDTNTGELFF. In DNA form, the CDR3 reads TGTGCCAGCAGGGACACGAACACCGGGGAGCTGTTTTTT.

This clone was picked up a small number of times. A junction boundary mismatches the germline segment, possibly from a read error. The V gene is TRBV10-2, the J gene TRBJ1-2; D gene ambiguous. CDR1 WSHSY and CDR2 SAAADI come from the germline V gene. This CDR3 has 10 residues. In DNA, the CDR3 is TGCGCCAGCAGTGATACAGACTATTACTTC. Its protein product is CASSDTDYYF.

This chain connects TRBV13 to TRBJ2-4, with 7 nucleotides matching TRBD1. This CDR3 region has 15 residues. The germline CDR1 and CDR2 sequences are PRHDT and FYEKMQ (reference sequence). V shed 2 bases and J 2 bases; nucleotides not matched to a gene: 3. The CDR3 DNA reads TGTGCCAGCAGCTTATTACAGGGGTCCAAAAACATTCAGTACTTC. Translated, it gives CASSLLQGSKNIQYF.

CDR3 in DNA: TGTGCCAGCAGCTTAGTCAGGGGGCGATTCGAAGCTAACTATGGCTACACCTTC. Translating it yields CASSLVRGRFEANYGYTF. The chain uses TRBV7-3 and TRBJ1-2; 8 nucleotides match TRBD1. This CDR3 has 18 amino acids. The germline gives CDR1 SGHTA, CDR2 FQGTGA. V lost 2 bases to trimming and J lost 0 bases; unmatched junction nucleotides: 11.

Here the CDR3 DNA reads TGTGCCTTACAAACACAGGGGACCGGCGAGCAGTACTTC. It is translated as CALQTQGTGEQYF. V usage is TRBV5-3 and J usage is TRBJ2-7, with 7 bases lining up with TRBD1. TRBV5-3 is flagged as an ORF with uncertain function. J was trimmed by 6 bases and V by 10 bases; bases with no gene match: 13. The CDR3 consists of 13 residues.

This chain uses TRBV14 with TRBJ1-5; D is possibly TRBD1 (5 bases). CDR1 is SGHDN and CDR2 is FVKESK in the germline V gene. This CDR3 is 13 amino acids long. The V gene lost 6 bases and the J gene lost 5 bases, with 11 bases spanning the gap. CDR3 region: CASSQGWDQPQHF. Written as DNA, the CDR3 is TGTGCCAGCAGTCAGGGATGGGATCAGCCCCAGCATTTT.

The V call is TRBV5-4, the J call TRBJ2-7; the match to TRBD1 covers 7 bases. The CDR3 spans 14 residues. Germline-derived CDR1 and CDR2 are SGHNT and YYREEE (reference sequence). Unmatched junction bases numbered 3, after V lost 0 bases and J lost 3 bases. Here the CDR3 reads CASSLGTGNYEQYF. CDR3 sequence (DNA): TGTGCCAGCAGCTTGGGGACAGGTAACTACGAGCAGTACTTC.

V gene TRBV7-2 combines with J gene TRBJ2-5; D is possibly TRBD2 (5 bases). The CDR3 contains 12 residues. Between the trimmed V and J ends, which lost 5 bases and 7 bases, there was a span of 11 bases. The germline V gene encodes CDR1 SGHTA and CDR2 FQGNSA. CDR3 amino acids: CASSRDSGTQYF. The CDR3 DNA follows: TGTGCCAGCAGCCGGGATTCGGGGACCCAGTACTTC.

The chain joins TRBV5-1 to TRBJ2-7, with 10 bases aligning to TRBD1. V dropped 0 bases and J dropped 2; count of bases not matched to a gene: 2. Per the germline V gene, CDR1 is SGHRS and CDR2 is YFSETQ. The CDR3 totals 15 residues. The CDR3: CASSLGDRGPYEQYF. DNA for the CDR3: TGCGCCAGCAGCTTGGGTGACAGGGGGCCCTACGAGCAGTACTTC.

The chain joins TRBV25-1 to TRBJ2-1; 9 bases agree with TRBD2. Germline lookup yields CDR1 MGHDK and CDR2 SYGVNS. After removal of 7 bases from V and 7 bases from J, the junction contained 8 bases not matched to a gene. This CDR3 has 14 amino acids. The CDR3 DNA is TGTGCCAGCACTCCTCTAGCGGGGTTAAATGAGCAGTTCTTC. Protein sequence: CASTPLAGLNEQFF.

The chain links TRBV6-5 to TRBJ1-2, with 8 bases fitting TRBD1. V shed 6 bases, J shed 4 bases, and the junction held 7 bases outside the gene matches. CDR3 size: 14 residues. Looked up from germline, CDR1 is MNHEY and CDR2 is SVGAGI. CDR3: CASRDRGSRYGYTF. In DNA form, the CDR3 reads TGTGCCAGCAGAGACAGGGGATCTCGCTATGGCTACACCTTC.

The chain uses TRBV6-2 or TRBV6-3 and TRBJ2-7; TRBD1 might be the D (5 bases). The CDR3 has 12 amino acids. CDR1 and CDR2 from the germline V gene are MNHEY and SVGEGT. Trimming took 5 bases from V and 1 from J, leaving 6 bases between them. The CDR3 reads CASSRQSYEQYF. Here the CDR3 DNA reads TGTGCCAGCAGTAGACAGTCCTACGAGCAGTACTTC.

The chain joins TRBV19 to TRBJ1-6, with D tentatively TRBD1 (6 bases). This CDR3 region has 14 residues. Germline V gene lookup returns CDR1 LNHDA and CDR2 SQIVND (reference sequence). Trimming stripped 7 bases from V and 10 bases from J, with 17 bases between. The DNA for the CDR3 is TGTGCCAGTATTGGCGGGGGCCTGATCTCACCCCTCCACTTT. Its translation: CASIGGGLISPLHF.

There are a few counts of this clone. This sequence joins TRBV5-6 and TRBJ2-7, with D tentatively TRBD1 (5 bases). Germline assignment: CDR1 SGHDT and CDR2 YYEEEE. This CDR3 has 15 amino acids. Trimming removed 1 base from V and 5 bases from J, with 16 bases in between. The chain's CDR3 is CASSLFGRQGHEQYF. CDR3 in DNA: TGTGCCAGCAGCTTGTTCGGACGTCAGGGTCACGAGCAGTACTTC.

The V and J genes are TRBV7-9 and TRBJ2-1; 12 positions match TRBD1. This CDR3 has 13 amino acids. V was clipped by 10 bases and J by 8 bases; unmatched bases: 6. The germline CDR1 and CDR2 sequences are SEHNR and FQNEAQ (reference sequence). The CDR3 here is CAMGQGAGDEQFF. Here the CDR3 DNA reads TGTGCCATGGGACAGGGGGCTGGAGATGAGCAGTTCTTC.

This clone was observed once. This chain uses TRBV18 with TRBJ2-7; 9 bases match TRBD2. Germline V gives CDR1 KGHSH, CDR2 LQKENI. J lost 3 bases, V lost 11 bases, and 11 bases had no gene match. CDR3 length: 14 residues. The CDR3 loop is CARPCGGGLYEQYF. The CDR3 DNA reads as TGTGCCCGACCTTGCGGGGGGGGTCTCTACGAGCAGTACTTC.